This T cell receptor (beta chain) appears in the sequencing data of a study of CD8 T cells in cerebrospinal fluid in Alzheimer's disease. The overall study: Plate-based nested PCR sequencing and droplet-based sequencing measured CSF T cell clonal expansion. Study results and limitations: Expanded clones of at least 3% were commoner in Alzheimer's patients than healthy subjects.

TCRdb reanalyzed the 10x single-cell sequencing reads and collapses them to one entry per CDR3 protein, without DNA. The listing records under 850 distinct CDR3 sequences. In terms of frequency, this clonotype is large. The antigen is not known. The germline V gene has CDR1 MDHEN and CDR2 SYDVKM. The CDR3 loop spans 12 amino acids. V is TRBV28 and J is TRBJ1-1. The TCR originated in a human donor with Parkinson's disease. Sequenced material: cerebrospinal fluid. CDR3: CASKGSRTEAFF.